The rows below give T cell receptor beta chains drawn from one sample of a study of PD-1 blockade in classical Hodgkin lymphoma. Sequencing used immunoSEQ multiplex PCR; TCRdb keeps in-frame clones, though not all of them. The sample contains fewer than 20,000 clones, around 78% of which appear only once. Sequenced here: CD4+ T cells from blood, sampled before the fourth cycle of nivolumab. These receptors all stem from a human donor with classical Hodgkin lymphoma. Both conserved end residues are part of each CDR3. A D gene is named only where the DNA matches it firmly. Rows may omit the clone size; those that give it use once, few, many or a size class.

J: TRBJ2-7; V: TRBV28; size: NA; D: NA; DNA: TGTGCCAGCACCCCAGGGACGAGAAACGAGCAGTACTTC; CDR3: CASTPGTRNEQYF
J: TRBJ2-1; V: TRBV18; size: NA; D: TRBD2; DNA: TGTGCCAGCTCATCCCGGGCCGGGACTACTTCTGATGAGCAGTTCTTC; CDR3: CASSSRAGTTSDEQFF
J: TRBJ2-1; V: TRBV2; size: NA; D: TRBD2; DNA: TGTGCCAGCAGTGTAGCGGGAGGGGTAAATTATGATGAGCAGTTCTTC; CDR3: CASSVAGGVNYDEQFF
J: TRBJ2-3; V: TRBV25-1; size: NA; D: TRBD2; DNA: TGTGCCAGCAGCATACCGGGACTAGTCGTAGATACGCAGTATTTT; CDR3: CASSIPGLVVDTQYF
J: TRBJ1-5; V: TRBV27; size: NA; D: NA; DNA: TGTGCCAGCCCTCGAGAGGGGTACAATCAGCCCCAGCATTTT; CDR3: CASPREGYNQPQHF
J: TRBJ1-4; V: TRBV18; size: NA; D: NA; DNA: TGTGCCAGCTCACCACAAGGGGAAAAACTGTTTTTT; CDR3: CASSPQGEKLFF
J: TRBJ2-1; V: TRBV20-1; size: once; D: TRBD2; DNA: TGCAGTGCTAGGATTTCAGCGGGATTGTTCTTC; CDR3: CSARISAGLFF
J: TRBJ1-5; V: TRBV27; size: NA; D: TRBD1; DNA: TGTGCCAGCAGCCGCTGGACAGGGACAAATCAGCCCCAGCATTTT; CDR3: CASSRWTGTNQPQHF
J: TRBJ2-2; V: TRBV12-5; size: once; D: NA; DNA: TGTGCTAGTGGTTTTGGGGGACCCTTCACCGGGGAGCTGTTTTTT; CDR3: CASGFGGPFTGELFF
J: TRBJ1-1; V: TRBV5-6; size: NA; D: TRBD1; DNA: TGTGCCAGCAGCTTGCCCGGGACAGGGGGCTCTGAAGCTTTCTTT; CDR3: CASSLPGTGGSEAFF
J: TRBJ2-6; V: TRBV27; size: NA; D: NA; DNA: TGTGCCAGCAGTTTTCGGCCCAGGGCCGGCTCTGGGGCCAACGTCCTGACTTTC; CDR3: CASSFRPRAGSGANVLTF
J: TRBJ2-5; V: TRBV18; size: NA; D: TRBD1; DNA: TGTGCCAGCTCACCACGTCTCGGGACAGGGGTAGAGACCCAGTACTTC; CDR3: CASSPRLGTGVETQYF
J: TRBJ2-5; V: TRBV6-5; size: NA; D: TRBD1; DNA: TGTGCCAGCAGGCCGGACAGGGGCTTTGAGACCCAGTACTTC; CDR3: CASRPDRGFETQYF
J: TRBJ1-5; V: TRBV28; size: NA; D: TRBD1; DNA: TGTGCCAGCAGAATTCAGGGGGCCGCCGGGCAGCCCCAGCATTTT; CDR3: CASRIQGAAGQPQHF
J: TRBJ1-1; V: TRBV7-8; size: NA; D: TRBD1; DNA: TGTGCCAGCAGCTTAGTCCAGGGGGCAACTGAAGCTTTCTTT; CDR3: CASSLVQGATEAFF
J: TRBJ1-1; V: TRBV6-5; size: NA; D: NA; DNA: TGTGCCAGCAGTTACCTCCACGGCGACACTGAAGCTTTCTTT; CDR3: CASSYLHGDTEAFF
J: TRBJ2-1; V: TRBV6-1; size: NA; D: TRBD2; DNA: TGTGCCAGCAGTGACAGAACAACTAGCGACTCCTACAATGAGCAGTTCTTC; CDR3: CASSDRTTSDSYNEQFF
J: TRBJ2-7; V: TRBV12-5; size: NA; D: TRBD1; DNA: TGTGCTAGTGGTTTGGACAGGGGTGGATACGAGCAGTACTTC; CDR3: CASGLDRGGYEQYF
J: TRBJ1-4; V: TRBV18; size: NA; D: NA; DNA: TGTGCCAGCTCACTCGACAGCCCTAATGAAAAACTGTTTTTT; CDR3: CASSLDSPNEKLFF
J: TRBJ2-3; V: TRBV10-3; size: NA; D: TRBD1; DNA: TGTGCCATCAGTAAGGGACAGGCCCTATTCACAGATACGCAGTATTTT; CDR3: CAISKGQALFTDTQYF
J: TRBJ2-1; V: TRBV15; size: NA; D: NA; DNA: TGTGCCACCGTAGAAGGGATCTCCTACAATGAGCAGTTCTTC; CDR3: CATVEGISYNEQFF
J: TRBJ1-2; V: TRBV6-5; size: NA; D: NA; DNA: TGTGCCAGCAGTCCCCGGGCCCAATATGGCTACACCTTC; CDR3: CASSPRAQYGYTF
J: TRBJ2-3; V: TRBV10-3; size: NA; D: NA; DNA: TGTGCCATCAGCCCGCTGGGTGGAGATACGCAGTATTTT; CDR3: CAISPLGGDTQYF
J: TRBJ1-2; V: TRBV20-1; size: NA; D: NA; DNA: TGCAGTGCTGTGACGGACTATGGCTACACCTTC; CDR3: CSAVTDYGYTF
J: TRBJ2-1; V: TRBV6-6; size: once; D: NA; DNA: TGTGCCAGCAGTCAAACAGGGAATGAGCAGTTCTTC; CDR3: CASSQTGNEQFF
J: TRBJ1-4; V: TRBV27; size: NA; D: NA; DNA: TGTGCCAGCCGTACAGCGTCAACTAATGAAAAACTGTTTTTT; CDR3: CASRTASTNEKLFF
J: TRBJ2-7; V: TRBV2; size: NA; D: TRBD2; DNA: TGTGCCAGCAGTGAAGGACTAGCAGGGGAGCAGTACTTC; CDR3: CASSEGLAGEQYF
J: TRBJ2-2; V: TRBV19; size: once; D: TRBD1; DNA: TGTGCCAGTAGTATAGGGTGGGGGACAGGGTTAACCGGGGAGCTGTTTTTT; CDR3: CASSIGWGTGLTGELFF
J: TRBJ2-2; V: TRBV5-4; size: NA; D: TRBD2; DNA: TGTGCCAGCGGAATAGCGGGGCACACCGGGGAGCTGTTTTTT; CDR3: CASGIAGHTGELFF
J: TRBJ2-3; V: TRBV4-2; size: NA; D: TRBD2; DNA: TGTGCCAGCAGCGCCGAACTAGCGGGCCACACAGATACGCAGTATTTT; CDR3: CASSAELAGHTDTQYF
J: TRBJ1-1; V: TRBV30; size: NA; D: TRBD1; DNA: TGTGCCCCCCGTAAGGGGGCGAGTTTTTGCCGGGACACTGAAGCTTTCTTT; CDR3: CAPRKGASFCRDTEAFF
J: TRBJ2-1; V: TRBV27; size: NA; D: NA; DNA: TGTGCCAGCAGTTTAATTTCCTCCAATGAGCAGTTCTTC; CDR3: CASSLISSNEQFF
J: TRBJ1-2; V: TRBV4-2; size: NA; D: TRBD1; DNA: TGTGCCAGCAGCCAAGACGGACAGGTGACTAACTATGGCTACACCTTC; CDR3: CASSQDGQVTNYGYTF
J: TRBJ2-7; V: TRBV6-1; size: NA; D: NA; DNA: TGTGCCAGCAGCCCCACAGGGTACGCGTACGAGCAGTACTTC; CDR3: CASSPTGYAYEQYF
J: TRBJ2-7; V: TRBV5-1; size: NA; D: NA; DNA: TGCGCCAGCAGAACAGGCTACGAGCAGTACTTC; CDR3: CASRTGYEQYF